This TCR beta chain was documented in a study of early T cells in non-severe SARS-CoV-2 infection. TCRdb reprocessed the 5' RACE reads with MiXCR, giving one entry per CDR3 protein. Counted here are about 66,000 distinct CDR3 sequences, roughly 10% occurring once; the ten biggest clones make up more than 2.5%. This CDR3 comprises 14 residues. J gave up 7 bases and V 3 bases, and 6 bases lay outside the gene matches. Germline values: CDR1 SQVTM, CDR2 ANQGSEA. The material sequenced was whole blood. This chain uses TRBV29-1 with TRBJ2-1, with TRBD2 matching 10 bases. This clonotype was sampled from an adult who was a healthcare worker with PCR-confirmed SARS-CoV-2 infection or an uninfected control (not recorded which). The CDR3 DNA sequence: TGCAGCGTTGATCCCCTAGCGGGAGCTAATGAGCAGTTCTTC. This translates into CSVDPLAGANEQFF.